This TCR beta chain comes out of a study of blood T cell repertoires in COVID-19. Looking at the study overall: Sample material is recorded as cDNA or gDNA derived from T cells, B-cell-depleted T cells, or PBMCs.

Source study methods: Counts of nucleated cells, estimated from reference gene primer amplification, were obtained. Sequencing was performed with immunoSEQ multiplex PCR; in TCRdb, only in-frame clones are kept and a portion is missing. V and J calls and clone size are copied from that table; D and trimming were computed from the DNA. The table includes approximately 180,000 clones, about 75% detected once. CDR3 length: 16 residues. V trimming: 8 bases; J trimming: 6 bases; junction bases outside the gene matches: 11. Germline values: CDR1 SNHLY, CDR2 FYNNEI. What was sequenced was peripheral blood. This clonotype was obtained from a woman aged 70-85 years with acute or convalescent COVID-19. The chain couples TRBV2 to TRBJ1-6; 9 bases map to TRBD1. CDR3: CASSRDRDLANSPLHF. CDR3 coding DNA: TGTGCCAGCTCCCGGGACAGGGATTTGGCTAATTCACCCCTCCACTTT.